Detailed here is one T cell receptor (beta chain). This sample was included in a study of blood T cell repertoires in COVID-19. About the research overall: Sites across the United States, Italy and Spain contributed samples from acute and convalescent COVID-19. In each case, the material was cDNA or gDNA derived from T cells, B-cell-depleted T cells, or PBMCs.

Germline CDR1 and CDR2: LNHDA and SQIVND (reference sequence). Between the trimmed V and J ends, which lost 3 bases and 0 bases, there was a span of 12 bases. The CDR3 contains 15 residues. The table came from immunoSEQ multiplex PCR; TCRdb's copy has only in-frame clones and leaves some out. The repertoire holds 160,000 or so clones, 87% seen once, with under 13% in the top ten. The origin of this receptor is a woman between 65 and 79 years old with COVID-19, enrolled during active disease. The sample comprised peripheral blood. The chain couples TRBV19 to TRBJ2-7, with a weak D call TRBD2 (5 bases). Written as DNA, the CDR3 is TGTGCCAGTAGTATTCGCGGCCGGGGCTCCTACGAGCAGTACTTC. This sequence encodes CASSIRGRGSYEQYF.